Following are 9 T cell receptor beta chains from one sample sequenced in a study of radiation and T cells in renal cell carcinoma. Treatment meaning: treatment-naive control, cytoreductive nephrectomy. Assay used: immunoSEQ multiplex PCR; TCRdb lists only in-frame clones, some missing. The table lists roughly 12,000 clones, around 65% of them singletons. The source material was tumor tissue, sampled from a patient whose treatment was nephrectomy without radiotherapy. The receptors stem from a woman older than 75 with renal cell carcinoma.

The chain joins TRBV18 to TRBJ1-5; no reliable D call. This CDR3 is built from 14 residues. Germline-derived CDR1 and CDR2 are KGHSH and LQKENI. The V and J ends lost 0 bases and 4 bases respectively, with 7 bases between them. The CDR3 region is CASSPPGENQPQHF. For the CDR3, the DNA is TGTGCCAGCTCACCACCCGGCGAGAATCAGCCCCAGCATTTT.

This clone was seen only a few times. The chain joins TRBV27 to TRBJ1-2; D not resolved. Between the trimmed V and J ends, which lost 2 bases and 4 bases, there was a span of 8 bases. Germline V gives CDR1 MNHEY, CDR2 SMNVEV (reference sequence). The CDR3 spans 13 residues. The CDR3 nucleotides read TGTGCCAGCAGTTTAGGAGAATCCTATGGCTACACCTTC. This codes for CASSLGESYGYTF.

The chain has TRBV27 and TRBJ1-2; 10 nucleotides align to TRBD1. Germline V gives CDR1 MNHEY, CDR2 SMNVEV (reference sequence). The CDR3 extends over 14 amino acids. V was clipped by 5 bases and J by 5 bases; unmatched bases: 5. CDR3 region: CASSTDRGGYGYTF. DNA of the CDR3: TGTGCCAGCAGTACGGACAGGGGGGGTTATGGCTACACCTTC.

The chain uses TRBV9 and TRBJ1-2, with D tentatively TRBD1 (6 bases). Trimming took 4 bases from V and 4 from J, leaving 17 bases between them. Germline CDR1 reads SGDLS; CDR2 reads YYNGEE. This CDR3 has 15 amino acids. The CDR3 DNA reads as TGTGCCAGCAGCCCGGCCGGGGGCTCCCTCTATGGCTACACCTTC. Protein sequence: CASSPAGGSLYGYTF.

By sample share, this clone is medium-sized (0.01 to 0.1%). The rearrangement links TRBV2 to TRBJ2-5, with 10 nucleotides matching TRBD1. The CDR3 sequence is 14 residues long. Germline V gene sequence: CDR1 SNHLY, CDR2 FYNNEI. V was clipped by 6 bases and J by 5 bases; unmatched bases: 6. The CDR3 sequence is CASRAGTGVETQYF. As DNA, the CDR3 is TGTGCCAGCAGGGCCGGGACAGGGGTGGAGACCCAGTACTTC.

This clone was observed a handful of times. The CDR3 loop is CASSAQGGEQYV. The CDR3 region has the DNA TGTGCCAGCAGTGCACAGGGGGGCGAGCAGTACGTC. This chain joins TRBV6-5 and TRBJ2-7, with TRBD1 identical over 8 bases. CDR1 and CDR2 from the germline V gene are MNHEY and SVGAGI. The ends lost 5 bases at V and 6 bases at J; junction bases unmatched: 3. The CDR3 extends over 12 amino acids.

The chain recombines TRBV10-2 with TRBJ2-7, with 9 bases fitting TRBD2. Germline V lookup: CDR1 WSHSY, CDR2 SAAADI. The CDR3 runs 16 residues. The J segment lost 0 bases and the V segment lost 6 bases, leaving 9 bases of the junction unmatched. CDR3: CASRRQAGGYSYEQYF. Here the CDR3 DNA reads TGCGCCAGCAGAAGGCAAGCGGGGGGCTACTCCTACGAGCAGTACTTC.

This clone was recorded only once. The J gene is TRBJ1-4, the V gene TRBV5-1; perhaps TRBD1 as D (5 bases). Germline CDR1 SGHRS, CDR2 YFSETQ. The V end lost 0 bases, the J end lost 0 bases, and 15 bases lay between the germline ends. CDR3 size: 18 residues. The CDR3 DNA reads TGCGCCAGCAGCTTGGCCTTGGGGGGTCTTGCAACTAATGAAAAACTGTTTTTT. Amino acids: CASSLALGGLATNEKLFF.

This rearrangement joins TRBV2 to TRBJ1-2; no clear D. Deletions cut 2 bases from V and 1 base from J, with 8 bases between. Germline V gene lookup returns CDR1 SNHLY and CDR2 FYNNEI. The CDR3 runs 14 residues. The CDR3 protein is CASSETADNYGYTF. Written as DNA, the CDR3 is TGTGCCAGCAGTGAAACGGCAGATAACTATGGCTACACCTTC.